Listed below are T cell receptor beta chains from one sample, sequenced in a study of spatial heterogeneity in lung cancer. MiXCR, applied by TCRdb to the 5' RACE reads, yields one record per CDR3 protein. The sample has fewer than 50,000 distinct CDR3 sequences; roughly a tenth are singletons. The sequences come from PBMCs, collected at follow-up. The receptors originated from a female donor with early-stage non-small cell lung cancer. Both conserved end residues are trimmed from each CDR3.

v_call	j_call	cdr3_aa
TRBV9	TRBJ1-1	ASSVDGTGRNTEAF
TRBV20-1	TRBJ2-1	SARGTSGGANEQF
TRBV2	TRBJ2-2	ASSNRNTGELF
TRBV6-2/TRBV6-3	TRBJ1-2	ASLRGRGYGYT
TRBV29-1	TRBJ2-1	SVGQGDEQF
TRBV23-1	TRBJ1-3	ASSLAGGPRDRGLGNTIY
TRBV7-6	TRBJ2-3	ASSLGTSGVPTDTQY
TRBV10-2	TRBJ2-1	ASSDWDRGLHGEQF
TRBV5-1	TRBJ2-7	ASRGFQSSYEQY
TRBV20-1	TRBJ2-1	SARALGAGDNEQF
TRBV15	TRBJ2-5	ATSRSIGNEETQY
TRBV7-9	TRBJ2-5	ASSPRLSSVGETQY
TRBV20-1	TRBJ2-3	SAGEGYSSTDTQY
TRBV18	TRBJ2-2	ASSLSGQRADTGELF
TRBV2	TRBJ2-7	ASSPDRGLYEQY
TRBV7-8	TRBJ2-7	ASSLDRIGEQY
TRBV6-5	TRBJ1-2	ASRENRGRYGYT
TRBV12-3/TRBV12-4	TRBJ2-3	ASSLGAGSTDTQY
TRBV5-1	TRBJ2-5	ASSLTSIQETQY
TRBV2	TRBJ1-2	ASSGTGAVGYT
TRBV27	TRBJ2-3	ASSLFQWGSTDTQY
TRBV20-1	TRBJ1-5	SASPTGVDQPQH
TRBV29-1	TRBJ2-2	SAHRQGHTGELF
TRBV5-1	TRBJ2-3	ASSLAAGAADTQY
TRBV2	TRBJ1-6	ASSEAGGTTPLH
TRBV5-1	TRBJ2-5	ASSYSTDRAQY